This TCR beta chain was recovered during a study of shared clonotypes between healthy human individuals. Regarding the study as a whole: In contrast to clonotypes shared by all four donors, non-shared clonotypes had lower generation probabilities. Collection of samples was limited to blood; tissue repertoires likely differ.

Trimming cost V 0 bases and J 13 bases; bases outside gene matches: 8. This CDR3 is 14 amino acids long. Germline values: CDR1 SGDLS, CDR2 YYNGEE. About this clone: No antigen is known for it.

In the original analysis: ImmunoSEQ output held junction-only sequences without quality scores, so filtering differed. Libraries were prepared by immunoSEQ multiplex PCR; TCRdb keeps only in-frame clonotypes and omits some of them. The D gene and trimming were derived from the DNA, and the V and J assignments and clone size from that table. The sample includes approximately 2,000,000 clones, around 92% of them seen just once. The chain employs TRBV9 and TRBJ2-1, with TRBD2 matching over 9 bases. The receptor comes from a man aged 18 to 30 in good health. Some clones in this sample may be carry-over from other donors' samples. The sample comprised naive CD4+ T cells from PBMCs. Subset in this sample: CD45RA+ positively selected. The CDR3 nucleotides are TGTGCCAGCAGCGTAGCCCCTAGCGGGGTAGGTCAGTTCTTC. Residues: CASSVAPSGVGQFF.